The 27 T cell receptor beta chains below were found in one sample sequenced in a study of T cell responses to AZD1222 COVID-19 vaccine. The assay was immunoSEQ multiplex PCR, and TCRdb's table has in-frame clones only and misses some. In the table there are roughly 150,000 clones, around 91% of which are singletons. The source material was peripheral blood, sampled 28 days after the second AZD1222 dose. The origin of the receptors is an adult who received the AZD1222 COVID-19 vaccine.

This chain connects TRBV5-1 to TRBJ2-7; TRBD1 agrees at 8 bases. CDR1 and CDR2 (germline): SGHRS, YFSETQ. The CDR3 has 13 amino acids. V lost 4 bases and J lost 5; bases outside the gene matches: 5. CDR3 region: CASSDRTGNEQYF. The CDR3 DNA reads as TGCGCCAGCAGCGACCGGACAGGGAACGAGCAGTACTTC.

The chain couples TRBV2 to TRBJ2-5; D perhaps matches TRBD2 (7 bases). The CDR3 sequence is 17 residues long. In germline, CDR1 is SNHLY, CDR2 FYNNEI. V lost 8 bases and J 5 bases, leaving 27 bases between the germline ends. In nucleotides, the CDR3 is TGTGCCAGCCACTTCCAGAGGGGGGGGCGCGATTTTGAGACCCAGTACTTC. Translated, it gives CASHFQRGGRDFETQYF.

This clone was observed a handful of times. The genes are TRBV6-5 and TRBJ2-1; 7 nucleotides agree with TRBD1. This CDR3 is built from 13 residues. CDR1 MNHEY and CDR2 SVGAGI come from the germline V gene. The V segment lost 2 bases and the J segment 7 bases; nucleotides outside the gene matches: 2. The CDR3, as DNA: TGTGCCAGCAGTTACCCCAGGGGGAATGAGCAGTTCTTC. Translated: CASSYPRGNEQFF.

This chain connects TRBV5-4 to TRBJ1-1, with 9 bases aligning to TRBD1. This CDR3 has 12 amino acids. J lost 7 bases, V lost 5 bases, and 3 bases had no gene match. Germline-derived CDR1 and CDR2 are SGHNT and YYREEE (reference sequence). CDR3 sequence: CASRGDRDEAFF. CDR3 in DNA: TGTGCCAGCAGGGGGGACAGGGATGAAGCTTTCTTT.

Remarks on this clone: This sample also contains other DNA sequences that code for the same CDR3. The chain uses TRBV7-2 and TRBJ1-5; D is unresolved. Trimming stripped 6 bases from V and 6 bases from J, with 9 bases between. The CDR3 is 12 residues long. Germline assignment: CDR1 SGHTA and CDR2 FQGNSA. The CDR3 nucleotides read TGTGCCAGCAGTCTCGGAGGTCAGCCCCAGCATTTT. Translated, it gives CASSLGGQPQHF.

The chain couples TRBV5-1 to TRBJ2-7, with 12 bases identical to TRBD1. In germline, CDR1 is SGHRS, CDR2 YFSETQ. The CDR3 consists of 17 residues. V dropped 0 bases and J dropped 5; count of bases not matched to a gene: 9. In DNA, the CDR3 is TGCGCCAGCAGCTTGGTTCCGGGACAGGGGGCGACCCACGAGCAGTACTTC. Translated: CASSLVPGQGATHEQYF.

CDR3 sequence: CASSRESNYGYTF. CDR3 nucleotides: TGTGCCAGTAGCAGAGAATCTAACTATGGCTACACCTTC. This chain connects TRBV19 to TRBJ1-2; no firm D call. The length of the CDR3 is 13 residues. Trimming cost V 6 bases and J 0 bases, with 8 bases left between them. CDR1 LNHDA and CDR2 SQIVND come from the germline V gene (reference sequence).

The chain carries TRBV6-6 and TRBJ1-2; 11 bases agree with TRBD1. The ends lost 7 bases at V and 8 bases at J; junction bases unmatched: 9. Looked up from germline, CDR1 is MNHNY and CDR2 is SVGAGI (reference sequence). There are 14 residues in the CDR3. CDR3 region: CASTPGQGASGYTF. The CDR3 nucleotides read TGTGCCAGCACCCCAGGACAGGGGGCTTCGGGCTACACCTTC.

This chain links TRBV19 with TRBJ1-1; no reliable D call. The ends were cut back, 1 base at V and 4 bases at J, with 7 bases in the middle. The germline CDR1 and CDR2 sequences are LNHDA and SQIVND (reference sequence). The CDR3 is 13 amino acids. The CDR3 is CASSIGGFTEAFF. CDR3 nucleotide sequence: TGTGCCAGTAGTATAGGAGGGTTCACTGAAGCTTTCTTT.

This sequence joins TRBV11-1 and TRBJ2-3; D is undetermined. The CDR3 runs 12 residues. Germline lookup yields CDR1 SGHAT and CDR2 FQDESV (reference sequence). Trimming removed 4 bases at V and 2 bases at J, with 4 bases between. In DNA, the CDR3 is TGTGCCAGCAGCTCTAACACAGATACGCAGTATTTT. Its translation is CASSSNTDTQYF. The complete variable domain, with remaining parts taken from reference TRBV11-1 and TRBJ2-3, reads EAEVAQSPRYKITEKSQAVAFWCDPISGHATLYWYRQILGQGPELLVQFQDESVVDDSQLPKDRFSAERLKGVDSTLKIQPAELGDSAMYLCASSSNTDTQYFGPGTRLTVL.

V usage is TRBV9 and J usage is TRBJ2-1; D is uncertain. CDR1 and CDR2 from the germline V gene are SGDLS and YYNGEE. V was shortened by 0 bases and J by 4 bases, with 5 bases between the two germline ends. There are 13 residues in the CDR3. CDR3 protein: CASSVGTYNEQFF. CDR3 DNA: TGTGCCAGCAGCGTAGGTACGTACAATGAGCAGTTCTTC.

V is TRBV28 and J is TRBJ1-2; D uncertain. The CDR3 contains 12 residues. The germline gives CDR1 MDHEN, CDR2 SYDVKM. V was trimmed by 1 base and J by 5 bases, leaving 5 bases between them. Written as DNA, the CDR3 is TGTGCCAGCAGTTTATCCATTTATGGCTACACCTTC. Amino acid sequence: CASSLSIYGYTF.

This clone was seen at least ten times. The chain employs TRBV19 and TRBJ1-2; TRBD1 is a possible D gene (5 bases). This CDR3 is 17 amino acids long. Germline values: CDR1 LNHDA, CDR2 SQIVND (reference sequence). With 5 bases removed from V and 0 bases from J, the gap between germline ends came to 19 bases. CDR3 in amino acids: CASSGFTGTTANYGYTF. The CDR3, as DNA: TGTGCCAGTAGTGGGTTCACCGGGACGACGGCTAACTATGGCTACACCTTC.

The chain carries TRBV28 and TRBJ1-4, with 9 bases matching TRBD1. V was pared by 5 bases and J by 8 bases, with 15 bases of the junction left unmatched. In germline, CDR1 is MDHEN, CDR2 SYDVKM. The length of the CDR3 is 17 residues. The chain's CDR3 is CASSRTGTGINREKLFF. The DNA for the CDR3 is TGTGCCAGCAGTAGAACCGGGACAGGGATTAACCGCGAAAAACTGTTTTTT.

This rearrangement joins TRBV6-5 to TRBJ2-1, with 8 bases fitting TRBD1. The V segment lost 6 bases and the J segment 3 bases; nucleotides outside the gene matches: 7. Germline assignment: CDR1 MNHEY and CDR2 SVGAGI. This CDR3 is 15 amino acids long. CDR3 in amino acids: CASRDPGQVYNEQFF. The CDR3 coding sequence is TGTGCCAGCAGGGATCCGGGACAGGTCTACAATGAGCAGTTCTTC.

The J gene is TRBJ2-1, the V gene TRBV11-2; 7 bases map to TRBD1. CDR3 length equals 16 residues. Germline loops: CDR1 SGHAT, CDR2 FQNNGV. The trim removed 0 bases at V and 8 bases at J, leaving 10 bases unmatched. CDR3 in DNA: TGTGCCAGCAGCTTAGAACACAGGGGTGAGTGGTATGAGCAGTTCTTC. Protein sequence: CASSLEHRGEWYEQFF.

This clone was seen only once. This chain uses TRBV7-9 with TRBJ1-5; D is unresolved. The germline V gene encodes CDR1 SEHNR and CDR2 FQNEAQ (reference sequence). V was shortened by 0 bases and J by 8 bases, with 5 bases between the two germline ends. CDR3 length equals 12 residues. The CDR3 region is CASSLATEPQHF. The CDR3 nucleotides are TGTGCCAGCAGCTTAGCGACGGAGCCCCAGCATTTT.

V gene TRBV7-2 combines with J gene TRBJ2-5, with TRBD2 identical over 8 bases. J gave up 5 bases and V 3 bases, and 5 bases lay outside the gene matches. CDR1 SGHTA and CDR2 FQGNSA come from the germline V gene. This CDR3 spans 14 amino acids. The DNA for the CDR3 is TGTGCCAGCAGCTTTGGGACTAGTTTGGAGACCCAGTACTTC. This sequence encodes CASSFGTSLETQYF.

The J gene is TRBJ2-7, the V gene TRBV27; TRBD1 matches 7 bases. The CDR3 is 15 amino acids. V gave up 5 bases and J gave up 1 base; unmatched junction bases: 8. CDR1 and CDR2 from the germline V gene are MNHEY and SMNVEV (reference sequence). The CDR3 DNA reads TGTGCCAGCAGTGTTATACGGGGACAGTCCTACGAGCAGTACTTC. Protein sequence: CASSVIRGQSYEQYF.

J is TRBJ1-5 and V is TRBV7-9; no reliable D call. Germline CDR1 SEHNR, CDR2 FQNEAQ (reference sequence). This CDR3 is 15 amino acids long. The V end was cut by 5 bases, the J end by 7 bases, with 18 bases between. The DNA for the CDR3 is TGTGCCAGCAGCCTCGGCTTTCGACCGTCCCAGCCCCAGCATTTT. Amino acid sequence: CASSLGFRPSQPQHF.

V gene TRBV28 combines with J gene TRBJ1-5; D perhaps matches TRBD1 (5 bases). V was cut by 6 bases and J by 6 bases, with 18 bases left in between. Per the germline V gene, CDR1 is MDHEN and CDR2 is SYDVKM. This CDR3 region has 15 residues. The CDR3 spells CASRPGAGRVQPQHF. CDR3 DNA sequence: TGTGCCAGCAGGCCCGGGGCAGGGCGGGTTCAGCCCCAGCATTTT.

The count of this clone is one. This chain joins TRBV29-1 and TRBJ1-5; possibly TRBD1 for D (6 bases). This CDR3 has 14 amino acids. The ends were cut back, 5 bases at V and 2 bases at J, with 13 bases in the middle. Per the germline V gene, CDR1 is SQVTM and CDR2 is ANQGSEA. The CDR3 region has the DNA TGCAGCGTTTCAGTAAACAGGGGCAATCAGCCCCAGCATTTT. Its protein is CSVSVNRGNQPQHF.

The gene calls are TRBV19 and TRBJ2-5; TRBD2 matches at 10 bases. V was pared by 6 bases and J by 2 bases, with 18 bases of the junction left unmatched. Germline V gives CDR1 LNHDA, CDR2 SQIVND (reference sequence). The CDR3 has 19 residues. Here the CDR3 reads CASSHRASSLAGVQETQYF. CDR3 bases: TGTGCCAGTAGCCACCGAGCCTCTTCCCTAGCGGGGGTGCAAGAGACCCAGTACTTC. The variable domain in full, completed from reference TRBV19 and TRBJ2-5, reads DGGITQSPKYLFRKEGQNVTLSCEQNLNHDAMYWYRQDPGQGLRLIYYSQIVNDFQKGDIAEGYSVSREKKESFPLTVTSAQKNPTAFYLCASSHRASSLAGVQETQYFGPGTRLLVL.

The chain has TRBV7-6 and TRBJ2-1; TRBD1 or TRBD2 may be the D gene (5 bases each). Trimming took off 4 bases at V and 5 bases at J, with 18 bases between the two ends. The germline CDR1 and CDR2 sequences are SGHVS and FNYEAQ. There are 16 residues in the CDR3. CDR3 DNA: TGTGCCAGCAGCTCGGGACGATCAACCATGGACAATGAGCAGTTCTTC. Translated: CASSSGRSTMDNEQFF.

This chain links TRBV3-1 (or the pseudogene TRBV3-2) with TRBJ1-2, with unresolved D. The CDR3 contains 12 residues. Trimming took off 1 base at V and 7 bases at J, with 7 bases between the two ends. Germline CDR1 is LGHDT and CDR2 is YNNKEL (reference sequence). The CDR3 reads CASSQVGVGYTF. The CDR3 DNA sequence: TGTGCCAGCAGCCAAGTGGGAGTTGGCTACACCTTC.

This chain links TRBV5-4 with TRBJ2-3; maybe TRBD2 (6 bases). Germline loops: CDR1 SGHNT, CDR2 YYREEE (reference sequence). This CDR3 has 14 residues. Trimming shortened V by 5 bases and J by 2 bases, and 12 bases separated the two germline ends. The CDR3 DNA follows: TGTGCCAGCAGGATAGCGGAGTACACAGATACGCAGTATTTT. Its protein is CASRIAEYTDTQYF.

This rearrangement joins TRBV9 to TRBJ1-2; weak D call: TRBD1 (6 bases). Trimming removed 4 bases from V and 6 bases from J, with 16 bases in between. Germline V gene data show CDR1 as SGDLS and CDR2 as YYNGEE. The CDR3 has 14 residues. CDR3 residues: CASSQATGLNGYTF. The CDR3 region has the DNA TGTGCCAGCAGCCAAGCCACAGGGCTGAATGGCTACACCTTC.